This T cell receptor beta chain originates from a study of CD8 T cells in Susac syndrome. Random hexamers were used to reverse transcribe roughly 0.5 to 1 ug of RNA. One entry per CDR3 protein, called by TCRdb with MiXCR from the immunoSEQ multiplex PCR reads. The data show under 85,000 distinct CDR3 sequences, 90% to 95% seen once. Specimen: CD8+ T cells from PBMCs. The TCR comes from a human donor with multiple sclerosis.

The CDR3 sequence is CASSPSDGGETQYF. The CDR3 coding sequence is TGTGCCAGCAGCCCGTCGGACGGTGGGGAGACCCAGTACTTC. This chain joins TRBV7-9 and TRBJ2-5; D is uncertain. Germline values: CDR1 SEHNR, CDR2 FQNEAQ (reference sequence). The CDR3 has 14 amino acids. The ends were cut back, 5 bases at V and 5 bases at J, with 15 bases in the middle.